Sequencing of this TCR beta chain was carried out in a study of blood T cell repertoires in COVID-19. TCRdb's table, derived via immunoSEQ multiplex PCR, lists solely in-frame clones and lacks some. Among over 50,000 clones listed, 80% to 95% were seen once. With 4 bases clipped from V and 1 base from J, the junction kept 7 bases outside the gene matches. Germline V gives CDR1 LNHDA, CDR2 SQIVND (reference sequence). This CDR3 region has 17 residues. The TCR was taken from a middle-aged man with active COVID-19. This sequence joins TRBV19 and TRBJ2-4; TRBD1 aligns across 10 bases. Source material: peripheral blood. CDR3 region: CASSSQPGQGAKNIQYF. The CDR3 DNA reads TGTGCCAGTAGTAGCCAACCGGGACAGGGGGCCAAAAACATTCAGTACTTC.